These T cell receptor beta chains were read from a single sample in a study of shared T cell receptors in the human thymus. The table came from immunoSEQ multiplex PCR; TCRdb's copy has only in-frame clones and leaves some out. The table lists just under 550,000 clones, 70% to 80% of them singletons. These same records also appear under a second study, on human thymus T cells.

Sequenced input: thymocytes. Receptors originate from a boy younger than two with a congenital heart defect. CDR3s include the opening cysteine and the closing phenylalanine or tryptophan. D genes are given only for firm matches. Where a row states a size, it is once, few, many or the class of an expanded clone; other rows omit it.

cdr3_aa | cdr3_nt | v_call | clone_size | j_call | d_call
CASSARAYEQYF | TGTGCCAGCAGTGCGAGGGCCTACGAGCAGTACTTC | TRBV25-1 | . | TRBJ2-7 | .
CASSFTPRVTEAFF | TGTGCCAGCAGTTTTACCCCGAGGGTTACTGAAGCTTTCTTT | TRBV27 | . | TRBJ1-1 | .
CASSQERFSYNEQFF | TGTGCCAGCAGCCAAGAGCGGTTTTCCTACAATGAGCAGTTCTTC | TRBV14 | . | TRBJ2-1 | .
CASSHRGRGTDTQYF | TGCGCCAGCAGCCACAGGGGGCGCGGCACAGATACGCAGTATTTT | TRBV5-1 | . | TRBJ2-3 | TRBD1
CAISRGTSATRWHEQYF | TGTGCCATTTCGAGAGGGACTAGCGCAACCCGTTGGCACGAGCAGTACTTC | TRBV19 | . | TRBJ2-7 | TRBD2
CASSGPGTSGRKAGELFF | TGTGCCAGCAGTGGACCCGGGACTAGCGGGAGGAAGGCCGGGGAGCTGTTTTTT | TRBV25-1 | . | TRBJ2-2 | TRBD2
CASSSRERETYEQYF | TGTGCCAGCAGCTCCCGCGAGCGGGAGACGTACGAGCAGTACTTC | TRBV11-2 | . | TRBJ2-7 | TRBD2
CASSLMGLAGQRAGYEQYF | TGTGCCAGCAGCTTAATGGGACTAGCGGGCCAAAGGGCAGGCTACGAGCAGTACTTC | TRBV7-2 | . | TRBJ2-7 | TRBD2
CASSYSWRGEQYF | TGTGCCAGCAGTTACTCCTGGAGAGGCGAGCAGTACTTC | TRBV6-5 | . | TRBJ2-7 | .
CASSLVIVGQGVEDEQFF | TGCGCCAGCAGCTTGGTGATTGTGGGACAGGGGGTGGAGGATGAGCAGTTCTTC | TRBV5-1 | . | TRBJ2-1 | TRBD1
CASSYYVGELFF | TGTGCCAGCAGCTACTACGTCGGGGAGCTGTTTTTT | TRBV11-3 | . | TRBJ2-2 | .
CASRSGTGGSGANVLTF | TGTGCCAGCAGGTCCGGGACAGGGGGCTCTGGGGCCAACGTCCTGACTTTC | TRBV5-6 | . | TRBJ2-6 | TRBD1
CASSLVTGKYEQYF | TGTGCCAGCAGCTTAGTGACAGGGAAGTACGAGCAGTACTTC | TRBV7-9 | . | TRBJ2-7 | TRBD1
CASSPKREGLNEQYF | TGTGCCAGCAGCCCCAAGCGGGAGGGCCTTAACGAGCAGTACTTC | TRBV13 | . | TRBJ2-7 | TRBD2
CASSLRGGHRYTEAFF | TGTGCCAGCAGCTTGAGGGGAGGACACCGCTACACTGAAGCTTTCTTT | TRBV7-6 | . | TRBJ1-1 | .
CASSLNRGGYGYTF | TGTGCCAGCAGTCTTAACAGGGGAGGCTATGGCTACACCTTC | TRBV28 | . | TRBJ1-2 | TRBD1
CAWSSRDTGELFF | TGTGCCTGGAGCTCCAGGGACACCGGGGAGCTGTTTTTT | TRBV30 | . | TRBJ2-2 | .
CASSYSSSGSGTQYF | TGTGCCAGCAGTTACTCGAGCAGCGGGAGTGGGACCCAGTACTTC | TRBV6-5 | . | TRBJ2-5 | TRBD2
CASSQDHSQPQHF | TGCGCCAGCAGCCAAGATCACAGTCAGCCCCAGCATTTT | TRBV4-3 | . | TRBJ1-5 | .
CASSRAPLEQFF | TGCGCCAGCAGCCGAGCCCCCCTTGAGCAGTTCTTC | TRBV4-1 | once | TRBJ2-1 | .
CASSVGGPNQPQHF | TGTGCCAGCAGCGTAGGAGGGCCCAATCAGCCCCAGCATTTT | TRBV9 | . | TRBJ1-5 | .
CASSLPGRRGQNYGYTF | TGTGCCAGCAGCTTACCCGGGCGGAGGGGGCAAAACTATGGCTACACCTTC | TRBV13 | . | TRBJ1-2 | TRBD1
CAWSVPKSGRDSYEQYF | TGTGCCTGGAGTGTCCCCAAAAGCGGGAGGGACTCCTACGAGCAGTACTTC | TRBV30 | . | TRBJ2-7 | TRBD2
CASSHPRGSGSYEQYF | TGTGCCAGCAGCCACCCCCGGGGTTCGGGCTCCTACGAGCAGTACTTC | TRBV28 | . | TRBJ2-7 | .
CASSQDAQYDTGELFF | TGCGCCAGCAGCCAAGACGCCCAGTACGACACCGGGGAGCTGTTTTTT | TRBV4-3 | . | TRBJ2-2 | .
CASSRHRGPLAEQYF | TGCGCCAGCAGCCGCCACCGGGGTCCCCTGGCCGAGCAGTACTTC | TRBV4-3 | . | TRBJ2-7 | .
CASRIWAGGMWNQETQYF | TGTGCCAGCAGGATTTGGGCAGGGGGCATGTGGAACCAAGAGACCCAGTACTTC | TRBV5-4 | . | TRBJ2-5 | TRBD1
CSAGWRGGYGYTF | TGCAGCGCTGGGTGGAGGGGCGGCTATGGCTACACCTTC | TRBV29-1 | . | TRBJ1-2 | .
CASSIAPPWELGDEQFF | TGTGCCAGTAGTATAGCCCCCCCATGGGAGCTTGGCGATGAGCAGTTCTTC | TRBV19 | . | TRBJ2-1 | .
CASSLGGSAGTTGELFF | TGTGCCAGCAGTTTAGGTGGCTCAGCGGGAACCACCGGGGAGCTGTTTTTT | TRBV28 | few | TRBJ2-2 | TRBD2
CASSQDPTGYQETQYF | TGTGCCAGCAGCCAAGATCCAACCGGGTACCAAGAGACCCAGTACTTC | TRBV14 | . | TRBJ2-5 | .
CASSWDQTSASDTQYF | TGTGCCAGCAGCTGGGACCAGACTAGCGCCTCAGATACGCAGTATTTT | TRBV5-4 | . | TRBJ2-3 | TRBD2